This T cell receptor (beta chain) derives from a study of response to subunit inactivated influenza vaccine. Study conclusions and caveats: The authors offered the suggestion that each seasonal influenza vaccination recruits few new T cells.

Concerning this clonotype: Antigen specificity is unknown. A much larger clone differs from this one at a single base, so this may be a read error.

A single record per CDR3 protein comes from TCRdb applying MiXCR to the RT-PCR reads. In the table there are approximately 530,000 distinct CDR3 sequences, less than 8% of which are singletons. Germline trimming cut 6 bases from V and 11 bases from J; bases unmatched to any gene: 6. In germline, CDR1 is SEHNR, CDR2 FQNEAQ (reference sequence). The CDR3 is 13 residues long. This TCR came from a man aged 50 to 75 who received an inactivated influenza vaccine. The J gene is TRBJ1-6, the V gene TRBV7-9; TRBD1 aligns across 8 bases. This sample comprised PBMCs from blood, obtained roughly 24 months after vaccination. CDR3 sequence: CASRLKQGAPLHF. The CDR3 bases are TGTGCCAGCAGACTCAAACAGGGGGCACCCCTCCACTTT.